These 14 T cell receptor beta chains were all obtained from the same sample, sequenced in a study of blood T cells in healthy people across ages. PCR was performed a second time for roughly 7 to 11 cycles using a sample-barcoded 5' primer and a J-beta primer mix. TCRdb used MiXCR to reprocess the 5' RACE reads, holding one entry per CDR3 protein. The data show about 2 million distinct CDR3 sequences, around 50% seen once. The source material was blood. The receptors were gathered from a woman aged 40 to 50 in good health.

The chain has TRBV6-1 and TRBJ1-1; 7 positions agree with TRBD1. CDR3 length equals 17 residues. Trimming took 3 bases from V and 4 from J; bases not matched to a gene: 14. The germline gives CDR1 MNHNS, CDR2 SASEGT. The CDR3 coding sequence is TGTGCCAGCAGTGACAGGGGGTTAGGTTACTGGGGCACTGAAGCTTTCTTT. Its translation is CASSDRGLGYWGTEAFF.

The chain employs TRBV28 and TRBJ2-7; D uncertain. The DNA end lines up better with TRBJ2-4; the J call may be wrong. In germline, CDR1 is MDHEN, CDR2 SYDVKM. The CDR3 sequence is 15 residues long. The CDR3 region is CASSPPTASKNIQYF. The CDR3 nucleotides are TGTGCCAGCAGTCCCCCCACAGCGTCCAAAAACATTCAGTACTTC.

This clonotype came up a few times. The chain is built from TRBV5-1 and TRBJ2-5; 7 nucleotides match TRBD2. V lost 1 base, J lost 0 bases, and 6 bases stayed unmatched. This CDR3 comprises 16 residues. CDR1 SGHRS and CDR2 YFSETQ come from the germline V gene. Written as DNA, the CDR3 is TGCGCCAGCAGCTTGTTCAAGCGGGGAAACCAAGAGACCCAGTACTTC. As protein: CASSLFKRGNQETQYF.

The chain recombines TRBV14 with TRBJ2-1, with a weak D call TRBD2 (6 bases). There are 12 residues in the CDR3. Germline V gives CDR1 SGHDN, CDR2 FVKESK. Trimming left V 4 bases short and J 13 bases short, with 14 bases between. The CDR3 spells CASSPGTQGQFF. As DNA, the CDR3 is TGTGCCAGCAGCCCCGGGACTCAAGGACAGTTCTTC.

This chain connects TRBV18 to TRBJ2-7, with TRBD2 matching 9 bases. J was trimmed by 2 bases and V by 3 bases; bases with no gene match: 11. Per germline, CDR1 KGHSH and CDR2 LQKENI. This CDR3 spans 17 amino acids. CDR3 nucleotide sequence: TGTGCCAGCTCACCCATCACTAGCGGGTATAGGGCCTACGAGCAGTACTTC. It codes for CASSPITSGYRAYEQYF.

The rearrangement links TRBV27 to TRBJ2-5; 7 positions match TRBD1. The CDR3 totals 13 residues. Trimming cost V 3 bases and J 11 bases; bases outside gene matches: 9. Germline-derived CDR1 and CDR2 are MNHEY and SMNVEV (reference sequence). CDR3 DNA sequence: TGTGCCAGCAGTTTCTATGGGGACAGTGTGCAGTACTTC. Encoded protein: CASSFYGDSVQYF.

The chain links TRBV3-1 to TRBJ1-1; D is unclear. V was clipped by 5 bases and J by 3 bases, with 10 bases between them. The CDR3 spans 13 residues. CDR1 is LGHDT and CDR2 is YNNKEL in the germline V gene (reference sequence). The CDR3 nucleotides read TGTGCCAGCAGCTCGGCCGGGGACACTGAAGCTTTCTTT. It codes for CASSSAGDTEAFF.

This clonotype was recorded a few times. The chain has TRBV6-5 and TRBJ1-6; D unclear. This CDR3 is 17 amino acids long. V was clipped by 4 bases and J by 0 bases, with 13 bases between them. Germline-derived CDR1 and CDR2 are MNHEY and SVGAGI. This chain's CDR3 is CASSWAAKSSYNSPLHF. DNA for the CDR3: TGTGCCAGCAGTTGGGCAGCAAAGAGCTCCTATAATTCACCCCTCCACTTT.

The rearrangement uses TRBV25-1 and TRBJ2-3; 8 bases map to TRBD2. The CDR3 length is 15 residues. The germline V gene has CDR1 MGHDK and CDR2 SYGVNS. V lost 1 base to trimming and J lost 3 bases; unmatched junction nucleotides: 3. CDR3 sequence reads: CASSELAGYTDTQYF. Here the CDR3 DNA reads TGTGCCAGCAGTGAATTAGCGGGGTATACAGATACGCAGTATTTT.

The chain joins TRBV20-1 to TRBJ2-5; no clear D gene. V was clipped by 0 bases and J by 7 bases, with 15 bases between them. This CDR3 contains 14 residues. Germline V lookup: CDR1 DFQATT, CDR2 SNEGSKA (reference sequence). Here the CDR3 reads CSARDVVGKGTQYF. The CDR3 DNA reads TGCAGTGCTAGAGATGTCGTGGGAAAGGGGACCCAGTACTTC.

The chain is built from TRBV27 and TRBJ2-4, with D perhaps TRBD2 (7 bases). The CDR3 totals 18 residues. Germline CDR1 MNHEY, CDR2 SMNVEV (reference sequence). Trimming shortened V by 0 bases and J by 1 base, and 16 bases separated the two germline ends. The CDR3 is CASSLSWGGESAKNIQYF. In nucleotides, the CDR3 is TGTGCCAGCAGTTTATCGTGGGGGGGCGAGTCGGCCAAAAACATTCAGTACTTC.

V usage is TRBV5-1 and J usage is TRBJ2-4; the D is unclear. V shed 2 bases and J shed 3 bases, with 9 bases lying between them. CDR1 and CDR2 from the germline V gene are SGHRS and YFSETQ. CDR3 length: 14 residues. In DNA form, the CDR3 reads TGCGCCAGCAGCTTCGGATGGGGCAAAAACATTCAGTACTTC. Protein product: CASSFGWGKNIQYF.

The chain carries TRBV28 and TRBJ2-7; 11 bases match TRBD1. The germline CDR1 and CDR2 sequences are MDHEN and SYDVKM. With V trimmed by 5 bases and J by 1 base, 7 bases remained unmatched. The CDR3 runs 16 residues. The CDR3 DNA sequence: TGTGCCAGCAGTATAGGGGGGACAGGGGGTTCCTACGAGCAGTACTTC. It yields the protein CASSIGGTGGSYEQYF.

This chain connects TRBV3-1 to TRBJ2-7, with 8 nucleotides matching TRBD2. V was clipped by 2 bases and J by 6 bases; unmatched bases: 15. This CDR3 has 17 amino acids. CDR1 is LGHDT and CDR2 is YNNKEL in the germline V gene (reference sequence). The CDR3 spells CASSQSPPRGLGFEQYF. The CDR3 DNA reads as TGTGCCAGCAGCCAAAGTCCTCCTCGGGGACTAGGGTTCGAGCAGTACTTC.